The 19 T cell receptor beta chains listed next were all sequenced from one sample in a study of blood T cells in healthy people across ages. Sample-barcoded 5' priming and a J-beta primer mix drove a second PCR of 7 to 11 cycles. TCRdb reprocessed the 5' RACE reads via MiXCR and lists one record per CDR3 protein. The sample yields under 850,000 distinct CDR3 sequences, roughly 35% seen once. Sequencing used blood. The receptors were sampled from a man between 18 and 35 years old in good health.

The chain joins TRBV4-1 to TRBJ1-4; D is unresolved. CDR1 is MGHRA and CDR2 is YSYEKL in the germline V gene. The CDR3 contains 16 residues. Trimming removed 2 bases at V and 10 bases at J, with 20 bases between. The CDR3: CASSQTHAVSGGKLFF. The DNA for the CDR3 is TGCGCCAGCAGCCAAACCCACGCGGTCTCAGGTGGAAAACTGTTTTTT.

CDR3 amino acids: CASSLTGRYNEQYF. The CDR3 DNA follows: TGCGCCAGCAGCTTGACAGGCCGATACAATGAGCAGTACTTC. This chain connects TRBV5-1 to TRBJ2-5; TRBD1 is a possible D gene (5 bases). The CDR3 sequence is 14 residues long. V was trimmed by 1 base and J by 11 bases, leaving 18 bases between them. The germline CDR1 and CDR2 sequences are SGHRS and YFSETQ.

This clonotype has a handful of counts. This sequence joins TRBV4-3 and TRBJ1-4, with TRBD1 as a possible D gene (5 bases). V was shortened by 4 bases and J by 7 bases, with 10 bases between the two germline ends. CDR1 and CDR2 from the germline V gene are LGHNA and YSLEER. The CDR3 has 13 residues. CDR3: CASSRAQGEKLFF. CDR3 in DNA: TGCGCCAGCAGCCGGGCCCAGGGTGAAAAACTGTTTTTT.

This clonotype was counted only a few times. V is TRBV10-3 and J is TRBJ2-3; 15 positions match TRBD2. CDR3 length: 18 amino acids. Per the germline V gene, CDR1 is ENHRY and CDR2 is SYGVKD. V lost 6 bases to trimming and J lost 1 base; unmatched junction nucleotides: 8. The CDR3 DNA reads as TGTGCCATCAGGGGACCGGGACTAGCGGGGGGAGGCACAGATACGCAGTATTTT. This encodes CAIRGPGLAGGGTDTQYF.

The CDR3 here is CASSQVGVRDEKLFF. In nucleotides, the CDR3 is TGCGCCAGCAGCCAAGTGGGGGTCAGAGATGAAAAACTGTTTTTT. The genes are TRBV5-1 and TRBJ1-4; D might be TRBD1 (5 bases). The CDR3 has 15 amino acids. Germline V gene data show CDR1 as SGHRS and CDR2 as YFSETQ. The V and J ends lost 4 bases and 6 bases respectively, with 16 bases between them.

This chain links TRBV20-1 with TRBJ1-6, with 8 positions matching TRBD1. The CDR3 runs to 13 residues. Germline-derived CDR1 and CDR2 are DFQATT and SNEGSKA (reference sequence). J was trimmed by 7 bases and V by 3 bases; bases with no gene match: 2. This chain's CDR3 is CSARGQENSPLHF. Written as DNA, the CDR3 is TGCAGTGCTAGGGGACAGGAAAATTCACCCCTCCACTTT.

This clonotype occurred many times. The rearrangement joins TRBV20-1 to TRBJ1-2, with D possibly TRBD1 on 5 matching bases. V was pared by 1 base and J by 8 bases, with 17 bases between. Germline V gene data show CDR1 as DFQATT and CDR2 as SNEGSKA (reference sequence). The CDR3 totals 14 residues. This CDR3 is CSARARTRTGGYTF. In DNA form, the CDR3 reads TGCAGTGCTAGAGCCCGGACAAGGACCGGCGGCTACACCTTC.

The CDR3, as DNA: TGTGCCAGCAGCCAGCCGGGACAGACTAGCGGACAAGAGACCCAGTACTTC. Translation gives CASSQPGQTSGQETQYF. The V gene is TRBV3-1, the J gene TRBJ2-5; 9 bases are a match to TRBD2. CDR1 and CDR2 from the germline V gene are LGHDT and YNNKEL (reference sequence). The trim removed 3 bases at V and 2 bases at J, leaving 10 bases unmatched. The CDR3 has 17 amino acids.

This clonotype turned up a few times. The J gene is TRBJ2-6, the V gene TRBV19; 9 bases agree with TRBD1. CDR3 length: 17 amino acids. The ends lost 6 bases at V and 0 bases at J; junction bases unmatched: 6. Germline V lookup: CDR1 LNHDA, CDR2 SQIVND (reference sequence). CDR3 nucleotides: TGTGCCAGTAGCCCCGGGGACAGGGACTCTGGGGCCAACGTCCTGACTTTC. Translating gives CASSPGDRDSGANVLTF.

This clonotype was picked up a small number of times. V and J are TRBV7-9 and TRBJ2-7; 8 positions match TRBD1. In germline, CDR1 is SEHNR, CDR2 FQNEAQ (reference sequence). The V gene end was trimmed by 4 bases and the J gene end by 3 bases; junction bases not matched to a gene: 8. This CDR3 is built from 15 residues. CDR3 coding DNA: TGTGCCAGCAGCTCCGGGACAGGACCCTTCTACGAGCAGTACTTC. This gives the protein CASSSGTGPFYEQYF.

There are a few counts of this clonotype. DNA of the CDR3: TGTGCCAGCAGCTCTACATCGACCGGGGAGCTGTTTTTT. The encoded protein is CASSSTSTGELFF. The chain recombines TRBV7-3 with TRBJ2-2; D remains ambiguous. The CDR3 spans 13 residues. Germline CDR1 SGHTA, CDR2 FQGTGA. V was clipped by 4 bases and J by 5 bases, with 8 bases between them.

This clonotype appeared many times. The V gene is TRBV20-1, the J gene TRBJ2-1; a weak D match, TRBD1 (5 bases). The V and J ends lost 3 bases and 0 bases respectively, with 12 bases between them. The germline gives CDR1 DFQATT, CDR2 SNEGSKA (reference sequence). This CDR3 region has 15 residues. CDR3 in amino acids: CSARPTARSYNEQFF. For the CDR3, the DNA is TGCAGTGCTAGGCCGACAGCCCGCTCCTACAATGAGCAGTTCTTC.

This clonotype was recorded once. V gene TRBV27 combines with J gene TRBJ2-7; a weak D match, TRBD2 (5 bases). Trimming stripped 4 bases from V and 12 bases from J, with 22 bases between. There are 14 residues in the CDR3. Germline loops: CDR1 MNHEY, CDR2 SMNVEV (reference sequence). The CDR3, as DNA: TGTGCCAGCAGTTCAGGACTCACAAAAGAGACCCGGTACTTC. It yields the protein CASSSGLTKETRYF.

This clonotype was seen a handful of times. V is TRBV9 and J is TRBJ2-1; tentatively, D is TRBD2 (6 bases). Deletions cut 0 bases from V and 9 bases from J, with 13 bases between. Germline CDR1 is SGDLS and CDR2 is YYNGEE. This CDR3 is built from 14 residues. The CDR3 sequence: CASSVGGGVGEQFF. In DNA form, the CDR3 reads TGTGCCAGCAGCGTAGGTGGCGGGGTGGGTGAGCAGTTCTTC.

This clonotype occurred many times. The CDR3 reads CSVEIGVMETQYF. The CDR3 nucleotides are TGCAGCGTTGAAATCGGGGTAATGGAGACCCAGTACTTC. The J gene is TRBJ2-5, the V gene TRBV29-1, with D possibly TRBD2 on 5 matching bases. This CDR3 has 13 amino acids. The V end lost 2 bases, the J end lost 5 bases, and 12 bases lay between the germline ends. Per the germline V gene, CDR1 is SQVTM and CDR2 is ANQGSEA.

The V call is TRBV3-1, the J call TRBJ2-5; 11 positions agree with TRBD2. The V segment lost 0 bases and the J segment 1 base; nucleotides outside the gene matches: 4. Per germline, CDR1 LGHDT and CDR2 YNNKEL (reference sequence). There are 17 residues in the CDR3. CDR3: CASSQEPSGGLQETQYF. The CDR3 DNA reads TGTGCCAGCAGCCAAGAGCCTAGCGGGGGGCTCCAAGAGACCCAGTACTTC.

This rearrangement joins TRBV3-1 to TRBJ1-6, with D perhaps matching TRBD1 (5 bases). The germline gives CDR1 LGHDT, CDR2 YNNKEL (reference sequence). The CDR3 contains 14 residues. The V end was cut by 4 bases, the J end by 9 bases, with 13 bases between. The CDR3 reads CASSRILTASPLHF. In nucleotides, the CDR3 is TGTGCCAGCAGCCGCATACTGACAGCTTCACCCCTCCACTTT.

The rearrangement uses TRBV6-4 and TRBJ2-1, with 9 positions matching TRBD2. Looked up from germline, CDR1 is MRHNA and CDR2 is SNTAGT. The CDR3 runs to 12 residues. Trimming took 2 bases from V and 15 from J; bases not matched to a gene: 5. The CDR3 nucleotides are TGTGCCAGCAGTGACATAGGACTAGCGCCGTTCTTC. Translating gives CASSDIGLAPFF.

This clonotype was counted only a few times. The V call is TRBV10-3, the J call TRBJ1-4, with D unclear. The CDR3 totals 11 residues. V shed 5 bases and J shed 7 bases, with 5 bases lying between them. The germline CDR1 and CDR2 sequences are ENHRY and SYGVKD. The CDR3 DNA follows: TGTGCCATCAGTAACGGTGAAAAACTGTTTTTT. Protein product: CAISNGEKLFF.